The entry below gives a single T cell receptor beta chain sequence along with its context. TCRdb's copy holds only in-frame clones and misses some; the assay was immunoSEQ multiplex PCR. The sample has nearly 50,000 clones, over 65% seen once. These data originate in a study of blood T cell repertoires in COVID-19. CDR1 is MNHEY and CDR2 is SVGAGI in the germline V gene. After removal of 7 bases from V and 3 bases from J, the junction contained 8 bases not matched to a gene. The CDR3 extends over 14 amino acids. The receptor comes from a woman aged 60-75 years with acute or convalescent COVID-19. Sequencing used peripheral blood. The V gene is TRBV6-5, the J gene TRBJ1-1, with 7 bases that match TRBD1. The CDR3 DNA reads as TGTGCCAGCAAGACAGGGTGGGTGGACACTGAAGCTTTCTTT. Translation: CASKTGWVDTEAFF.